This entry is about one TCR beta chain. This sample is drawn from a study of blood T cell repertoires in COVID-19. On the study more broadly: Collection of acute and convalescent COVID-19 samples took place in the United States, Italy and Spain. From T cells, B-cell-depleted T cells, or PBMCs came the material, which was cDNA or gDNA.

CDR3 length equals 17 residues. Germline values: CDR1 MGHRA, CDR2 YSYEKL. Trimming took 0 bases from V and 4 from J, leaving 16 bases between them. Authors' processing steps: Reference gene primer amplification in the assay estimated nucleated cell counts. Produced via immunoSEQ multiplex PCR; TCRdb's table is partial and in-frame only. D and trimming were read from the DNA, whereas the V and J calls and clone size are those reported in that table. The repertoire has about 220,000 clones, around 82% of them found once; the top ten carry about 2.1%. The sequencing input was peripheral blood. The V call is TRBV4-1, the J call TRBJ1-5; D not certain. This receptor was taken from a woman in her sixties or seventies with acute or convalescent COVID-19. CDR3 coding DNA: TGCGCCAGCAGCCAAGATTTCGCCAGGTCCTTTAATCAGCCCCAGCATTTT. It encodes CASSQDFARSFNQPQHF.